This T cell receptor (beta chain) is drawn from a study of cytomegalovirus exposure and HLA in healthy donors (dated by TCRdb to about 2017). At the level of the whole study: According to an earlier analysis of 587 of the donors, roughly 180 million T cells yielded 100 million or so unique TCR beta sequences and less than 300 Gb of sequence data. Among the roughly 430 genotyped donors, under 90% belonged to the genetic ancestry cluster associated with self-reported Caucasian donors. An earlier analysis of some 600 of the donors applied high-throughput TCR beta sequencing to assess whether each TCR beta V gene segment acted as functional or pseudogenic. A later genetic analysis took genome-wide SNP genotypes for 398 of the 666 donors and used that subset as a discovery cohort. Approximately 300 gigabases of sequencing data and 70 million to 95 million unique TCR sequences made up an early release that covered fewer than 650 HLA-typed donors. The study aimed to test whether cataloging public T cell receptors could reveal signatures of past pathogen exposure. All discovery cohort repertoires had been generated on a single sequencing platform. Rather than drawing on any new phenotypic data, the later analysis identified candidate immune exposures from TCR beta sequences and the way those sequences occurred across donors. Donor age, sex, ethnicity and CMV serostatus were collected together with the repertoire data. The study profiled the T cell repertoires of more than 500 subjects by immunosequencing and related them to cytomegalovirus serostatus. Several DR-DQ haplotypes were treated as single units for association and clustering because of strong linkage in the cohort. In addition to the first cohort of roughly 670 subjects, a separate validation cohort of 120 different subjects was used. HLA typing included class I and class II loci at four-digit resolution. On average, roughly 200,000 unique TCR beta nucleotide sequences were sequenced per donor among 300 to 500 genotyped donors of the cohort, with 15% to 20% of those sequences being non-productive. Typing coverage varied by locus: about 629-640 donors for A, B, C, DRB1 and DQB1; more than 500 for DQA1; nearly 610 for DPA1; approximately 450 for DPB1. To predict cytomegalovirus infection status, the study brought together high-throughput TCR immunosequencing, statistical association of individual TCRs with disease status, and machine learning. To study patterns of TCR occurrence, a later analysis re-analyzed previously published TCR beta repertoires from 650 to 750 donors and added high-resolution HLA genotyping.

Broad study findings and their caveats: The classifier was reported to diagnose cytomegalovirus status with high specificity and sensitivity in both the original cohort and the validation cohort. In the study, approximately 160 TCR beta chains were listed as associated with cytomegalovirus. In vitro tests confirmed that three of the cytomegalovirus-associated TCR beta chains recognize cytomegalovirus antigens. Because counts were too low, approximately 18 rarely observed V segments, including chromosome 9 orphons, were excluded from the earlier analysis of under 650 of the donors. A later analysis found that HLA-associated TCR beta chains were more clonally expanded and had lower generation probabilities than equally common non-associated chains. A later genetic analysis associated a missense DCLRE1C variant with V-gene and J-gene trimming of TCR beta chains, and an independent cohort replicated the association. In a later analysis, several top co-occurrence clusters were reported to appear linked to parvovirus B19, influenza, CMV and Epstein-Barr virus. The authors suggested that the approach could potentially be extended to other disease states and immunological phenotypes. A later analysis found that most CMV-associated TCR beta chains appeared HLA-restricted, with HLA associations seemingly driven largely by CMV exposure. A further reported finding was that TCR beta sequences accurately predicted the HLA-A and HLA-B alleles for most subjects in the first cohort. Because some donors lacked HLA typing at each locus, the association tests relied only on the typed subset. The only immune exposure information available for the cohort was CMV serostatus. Sequencing depth was assumed to be roughly uniform across donors in the presence/absence analyses, though that assumption may not hold. In an earlier analysis of around 600 of the donors, most TCR beta V segments were observed in productive rearrangements about 87% or about 30% of the time, broadly matching IMGT annotations. Correlated functional status among segregating V segments might reflect linkage disequilibrium, but an unknown experimental factor could not be ruled out. According to a later genetic analysis, donors in an Asian-associated ancestry cluster had fewer N-insertions in productive TCRs than the approximately 700-donor mean. A group of highly shared sequence variants was considered likely to be a technical artifact of the sequencing pipeline. At a false discovery rate of 0.05, a later analysis linked fewer than 20,000 TCR beta sequences to specific HLA alleles. Assigning TCR associations to individual alleles was difficult when HLA alleles, especially DR and DQ, strongly co-occurred. Across donors, most TCR sequences were observed very rarely, whereas some public TCRs were present in many individuals. Some IMGT-functional V segments, including TRBV6-2 and TRBV6-3, could not be told apart with the 87-base-pair reads, so those segments were excluded. This cohort had only TCR beta chains sequenced, and the lack of alpha or paired-chain data limited which features could be detected. In a later analysis, the rate of TCR association differed among HLA loci, with DRB1 alleles having the most associated TCRs and HLA-C alleles having the fewest.

Library creation used the immunoSEQ multiplex PCR assay. A mixture of 60 forward primers for TCR Vbeta segments and 13 reverse primers for TCR Jbeta segments was used in the multiplex PCR. A multiplex PCR assay on genomic DNA amplified the CDR3 region of rearranged TCR beta genes. The amplified TCR beta libraries were sequenced on the Illumina HiSeq System as 87-base-pair reads. On the study's bioinformatics: A later analysis tallied 80 million to 95 million unique TCR beta chains across the roughly 610 repertoires, and approximately 12 million of those chains were shared by two or more donors. Raw reads were error-corrected and collapsed into unique sequences with a nearest-neighbor algorithm that merged closely related sequences to remove PCR and sequencing errors. To assign V, D and J gene segments, CDR3 sequences were aligned to IMGT reference sequences. For a sequence to be retained, at least a six-nucleotide match to both a V gene segment and a J gene segment was required. Rearrangements were called productive when the CDR3 lacked stop codons and stayed in frame with V and J; all others were non-productive. Following IMGT convention, CDR3 was defined as the stretch from the second conserved V-encoded cysteine to the conserved J-encoded phenylalanine. The earlier analysis of a few hundred of the donors excluded any sequence lacking an unambiguous match to a single V gene segment. An earlier analysis of a few hundred of the donors classified V segments as functional when productive rearrangements were above 56.7% and as segregating when the standard deviation between donors was above 5%. A statistical classification framework was developed to diagnose cytomegalovirus status using the catalog of TCR beta chain sequences. V and J gene assignment, in a later analysis, came from comparing TCR nucleotide sequences with IMGT/GENE-DB human TR gene sequences. A later analysis assigned CDR3 sequences and most-parsimonious VDJ recombination scenarios with the TCRdist pipeline. In a later analysis, each TCR beta chain was defined by its CDR3 amino acid sequence together with its V-gene family, and reads without a unique V-gene family were excluded. As a way to deal with suspected cross-contamination and a sequencing artifact, a later analysis dropped roughly 600 nucleotide sequences that were highly shared and had low generation probability. A later analysis calculated a clonal expansion index for each public chain from normalized within-repertoire ranks of inferred template counts. Generation probabilities in a later analysis came from a VDJ recombination model fitted to out-of-frame rearrangements, and those results were checked against IGoR. A later analysis scored TCR-TCR, TCR-HLA and TCR-CMV co-occurrence with hypergeometric tests, applying a repertoire-size bias correction to TCR pairs. False discovery rates were estimated in a later analysis by permuting HLA or CMV assignments 20 times. In a later analysis, co-occurring TCRs were grouped using DBSCAN, with TCRdist sequence similarity added in when clustering inside HLA-allele-positive subsets. Co-occurrence clustering excluded repertoires with fewer than 30,000 or more than 120,000 public chains, plus five with anomalous nucleotide sharing. Not all clones reach the TCRdb copy of this immuneACCESS table, which keeps in-frame sequences only. Checked studies attribute under half of the gap to unresolved V genes and leave the rest unexplained. The V and J calls and clone size come from that table; D and trimming were worked out from the DNA. The sample table contains 150,000 to 200,000 clones; only one count was recorded for around 80% of them. More than 5% of the sample lies in the top ten.

The cohort consisted of some 670 healthy bone marrow donors. Cohort members were all nominally healthy when sampled, although unrecorded immune exposures were likely present. The donor tested CMV seronegative and was one of the 352 seronegative cohort members. A peripheral blood sample was collected from each donor, and TCR beta sequencing was performed on peripheral blood mononuclear cells. Genomic DNA was extracted from the blood cell samples with the Qiagen DNeasy Blood Extraction Kit. The cysteine opens and the phenylalanine closes a CDR3 of 17 amino acids. The CDR3 DNA has 51 bases and is translated from base 1. Compared with germline, V lacks 4 bases and J lacks 4 bases; bases without a gene match: 8. The germline V gene gives CDR1 as SGHRS and CDR2 as YFSETQ. This clone was detected a few times. The target of this receptor is not known. No base quality information exists; no much larger clone differs at one position.

Specimen: PBMCs. This clonotype was sampled from a man in his forties or fifties in good health and CMV-seronegative. The rearrangement joined TRBV5-1 to TRBJ1-4; 12 bases in the middle match TRBD1. The CDR3 protein: CASSGTGGDYGNEKLFF. The base sequence is TGCGCCAGCAGCGGGACAGGGGGCGACTATGGTAATGAAAAACTGTTTTTT.